Following are 24 T cell receptor beta chains from one sample sequenced in a study of T cells in Graves' hyperthyroidism and ophthalmopathy. RNA transcripts provided the source from which TCR beta CDR3 regions were amplified. The study used the HTBI primer set for a first-round RT-PCR of the TCR CDR3. TCRdb processed the multiplex PCR reads anew with MiXCR; each CDR3 protein has one entry. In the table there are approximately 330,000 distinct CDR3 sequences, 15% to 20% of which are singletons. Sequencing was performed on blood. The source is a woman aged 45-59 years with Graves' hyperthyroidism.

J is TRBJ2-7 and V is TRBV6-1; D tentatively fits TRBD1 or TRBD2 (5 bases each). V dropped 3 bases and J dropped 2 bases, with 11 bases sitting between them. CDR1 and CDR2 from the germline V gene are MNHNS and SASEGT. The CDR3 sequence is 14 residues long. CDR3 region: CASSDEGPTYEQYF. The CDR3 nucleotides read TGTGCCAGCAGTGATGAGGGGCCCACCTACGAGCAGTACTTC.

As regards this clonotype: This may come from a read error, since a much larger clone is one base off. The CDR3 region is CASSTAETGPYEQYF. The CDR3 region has the DNA TGTGCCAGTAGTACCGCCGAGACAGGGCCGTACGAGCAGTACTTC. The chain links TRBV19 to TRBJ2-7; 7 bases are a match to TRBD1. V lost 4 bases to trimming and J lost 4 bases; unmatched junction nucleotides: 10. This CDR3 is built from 15 residues. Germline-derived CDR1 and CDR2 are LNHDA and SQIVND (reference sequence).

This clonotype occurred many times. The rearrangement uses TRBV5-8 and TRBJ2-1, with no clear D. V was trimmed by 0 bases and J by 1 base, leaving 11 bases between them. Germline V gene lookup returns CDR1 SGHTS and CDR2 YDEGEE. The CDR3 is made up of 16 amino acids. The CDR3 coding sequence is TGTGCCAGCAGCTTGGCCGACGGCGGATCCTACAATGAGCAGTTCTTC. Its protein is CASSLADGGSYNEQFF.

The chain employs TRBV12-3 or TRBV12-4 and TRBJ2-5; 7 nucleotides match TRBD2. Trimming cost V 6 bases and J 4 bases; bases outside gene matches: 11. The CDR3 covers 15 residues. In DNA, the CDR3 is TGTGCCAGCAGCCCAACCCGGACTAGAACAGAGACCCAGTACTTC. Amino acids: CASSPTRTRTETQYF.

The rearrangement joins TRBV5-4 to TRBJ2-3, with 7 bases matching TRBD2. Germline V gene lookup returns CDR1 SGHNT and CDR2 YYREEE (reference sequence). This CDR3 comprises 14 residues. J lost 0 bases, V lost 4 bases, and 2 bases had no gene match. The CDR3 region is CASSVGGSTDTQYF. CDR3 coding DNA: TGTGCCAGCAGCGTCGGGGGGAGCACAGATACGCAGTATTTT.

Only a few counts were recorded for this clonotype. The chain combines TRBV10-1 with TRBJ2-7, with 9 positions matching TRBD1. J was trimmed by 3 bases and V by 9 bases; bases with no gene match: 9. CDR1 and CDR2 from the germline V gene are WNHNN and SYGVQD (reference sequence). The CDR3 has 14 amino acids. CDR3 residues: CASSSGTGYYEQYF. For the CDR3, the DNA is TGCGCCAGTTCCTCCGGGACAGGGTACTACGAGCAGTACTTC.

The chain links TRBV7-3 to TRBJ2-5; possible D gene TRBD1, 6 bases. CDR1 and CDR2 from the germline V gene are SGHTA and FQGTGA. This CDR3 is built from 14 residues. V was clipped by 1 base and J by 7 bases, with 13 bases between them. The CDR3 loop reads CASSLKGGMGTQYF. The CDR3 DNA follows: TGTGCCAGCAGCTTAAAAGGGGGAATGGGGACCCAGTACTTC.

The chain couples TRBV6-1 to TRBJ2-7; weak D call: TRBD1 (6 bases). V was pared by 7 bases and J by 3 bases, with 13 bases between. From germline, CDR1 is MNHNS and CDR2 SASEGT. CDR3 length: 13 residues. DNA of the CDR3: TGTGCCAGCAACACCGGACAGAGCTACGAGCAGTACGTC. The encoded protein is CASNTGQSYEQYV.

Points on this clonotype: This clone may be a read error of a much larger clone one base away. J is TRBJ1-6 and V is TRBV9; D is unclear. The CDR3 is made up of 14 amino acids. The germline V gene encodes CDR1 SGDLS and CDR2 YYNGEE. This chain's CDR3 is CASSLYRNNSPPHF. CDR3 DNA: TGTGCCAGCAGCCTATACCGGAATAATTCACCCCCCCACTTT.

This clonotype was counted only a few times. This chain links TRBV20-1 with TRBJ2-1, with 8 nucleotides matching TRBD1. Germline CDR1 reads DFQATT; CDR2 reads SNEGSKA (reference sequence). CDR3 length: 15 amino acids. V trimming: 2 bases; J trimming: 2 bases; junction bases outside the gene matches: 5. The CDR3 DNA reads as TGCAGTGCTAGAACGGGACAGGAGACCTACAATGAGCAGTTCTTC. As protein: CSARTGQETYNEQFF.

This clonotype came up a few times. The chain couples TRBV6-1 to TRBJ2-3; D is unclear. V was shortened by 7 bases and J by 0 bases, with 8 bases between the two germline ends. The CDR3 sequence is 13 residues long. The germline CDR1 and CDR2 sequences are MNHNS and SASEGT. CDR3: CASTLRSTDTQYF. The DNA for the CDR3 is TGTGCCAGCACGCTCAGAAGCACAGATACGCAGTATTTT.

On this clonotype: Being one base from a much bigger clone, this may be a read error. The chain has TRBV2 and TRBJ1-5; D is undetermined. V lost 1 base, J lost 3 bases, and 10 bases lay in between. CDR1 is SNHLY, CDR2 FYNNEI, per germline. The CDR3 is made up of 15 amino acids. CDR3 in amino acids: CASSEGAGNNQPQHF. The CDR3 DNA reads TGTGCCAGCAGTGAAGGGGCCGGGAACAATCAGCCCCAGCATTTT.

Ten or more counts support this clonotype. The genes are TRBV12-3 or TRBV12-4 and TRBJ2-1; D possibly corresponds to TRBD1 (6 bases). Trimming left V 4 bases short and J 8 bases short, with 12 bases between. The CDR3 sequence is 13 residues long. The CDR3, as DNA: TGTGCCAGCAGTTCCCAGGGGTTCGATGAGCAGTTCTTC. Its translation is CASSSQGFDEQFF.

This clonotype was seen only a few times. The V call is TRBV7-3, the J call TRBJ2-1; TRBD2 matches at 7 bases. With 1 base clipped from V and 5 bases from J, the junction kept 11 bases outside the gene matches. Germline CDR1 SGHTA, CDR2 FQGTGA. This CDR3 spans 17 amino acids. The CDR3 reads CASSLKGDGGSDNEQFF. In nucleotides, the CDR3 is TGTGCCAGCAGCTTAAAGGGAGACGGGGGGAGTGACAATGAGCAGTTCTTC.

This clonotype showed up many times. This rearrangement joins TRBV9 to TRBJ1-2, with D perhaps matching TRBD1 (5 bases). The V end lost 4 bases, the J end lost 2 bases, and 15 bases lay between the germline ends. Germline lookup yields CDR1 SGDLS and CDR2 YYNGEE. This CDR3 contains 15 residues. In DNA form, the CDR3 reads TGTGCCAGCAGCCCGGGGACTGAAGCCAACTATGGCTACACCTTC. Protein: CASSPGTEANYGYTF. Full variable domain (missing parts from reference TRBV9 and TRBJ1-2): DSGVTQTPKHLITATGQRVTLRCSPRSGDLSVYWYQQSLDQGLQFLIQYYNGEERAKGNILERFSAQQFPDLHSELNLSSLELGDSALYFCASSPGTEANYGYTFGSGTRLTVV.

The chain carries TRBV29-1 and TRBJ1-2, with a tentative D call TRBD1 (5 bases). Germline V gene lookup returns CDR1 SQVTM and CDR2 ANQGSEA. The CDR3 runs 12 residues. V dropped 0 bases and J dropped 8 bases, with 10 bases sitting between them. DNA for the CDR3: TGCAGCGTTGAAGATCTTCAGGGAGGCTACACCTTC. Residues: CSVEDLQGGYTF. Using reference TRBV29-1 and TRBJ1-2 for the parts outside the CDR3, the full variable domain is SAVISQKPSRDICQRGTSLTIQCQVDSQVTMMFWYRQQPGQSLTLIATANQGSEATYESGFVIDKFPISRPNLTFSTLTVSNMSPEDSSIYLCSVEDLQGGYTFGSGTRLTVV.

This chain joins TRBV3-1 and TRBJ1-6; TRBD1 aligns across 9 bases. V was pared by 3 bases and J by 9 bases, with 12 bases of the junction left unmatched. The V gene's germline CDR1 is LGHDT and CDR2 YNNKEL (reference sequence). CDR3 length equals 17 residues. The CDR3 loop reads CASSHTPRGTGSSPLHF. The CDR3 nucleotides read TGTGCCAGCAGCCACACCCCCAGAGGGACAGGGAGTTCACCCCTCCACTTT.

The chain is built from TRBV20-1 and TRBJ2-3, with 7 bases identical to TRBD2. The CDR3 extends over 15 amino acids. Germline V lookup: CDR1 DFQATT, CDR2 SNEGSKA (reference sequence). V dropped 3 bases and J dropped 0; count of bases not matched to a gene: 6. Here the CDR3 DNA reads TGCAGTGCTAGGAAGCTAGCGGCTAGCACAGATACGCAGTATTTT. This translates into CSARKLAASTDTQYF.

The rearrangement uses TRBV6-1 and TRBJ2-7, with D possibly TRBD1 on 5 matching bases. Looked up from germline, CDR1 is MNHNS and CDR2 is SASEGT. This CDR3 has 12 amino acids. Trimming cost V 7 bases and J 4 bases, with 11 bases left between them. The DNA for the CDR3 is TGTGCCAGCACCTCACAGGTTTACGAGCAGTACTTC. It is translated as CASTSQVYEQYF.

The CDR3 protein is CASSLAGHGLISYNEQFF. The DNA of the CDR3 is TGCGCCAGCAGCTTGGCCGGACATGGGCTCATTTCCTACAATGAGCAGTTCTTC. The J gene is TRBJ2-1, the V gene TRBV5-1, with D possibly being TRBD1 (5 bases). CDR1 SGHRS and CDR2 YFSETQ come from the germline V gene. Deletions cut 0 bases from V and 1 base from J, with 17 bases between. CDR3 length: 18 amino acids.

This clonotype was recorded at least ten times. The genes are TRBV7-4 and TRBJ1-6; D is perhaps TRBD1 (6 bases). This CDR3 comprises 15 residues. V lost 5 bases, J lost 7 bases, and 15 bases lay in between. Per the germline V gene, CDR1 is SGHVT and CDR2 is SQSDAQ. Here the CDR3 reads CASSIPQGSNSPLHF. CDR3 coding DNA: TGTGCCAGCAGCATCCCACAGGGATCCAATTCACCCCTCCACTTT. The variable domain in full, completed from reference TRBV7-4 and TRBJ1-6, reads GAGVSQSPRYKVAKRGRDVALRCDSISGHVTLYWYRQTLGQGSEVLTYSQSDAQRDKSGRPSGRFSAERPERSVSTLKIQRTEQGDSAVYLCASSIPQGSNSPLHFGNGTRLTVT.

This clonotype has more than one count but fewer than ten. The V and J genes are TRBV5-5 and TRBJ2-5, with D possibly matching TRBD1 (6 bases). Germline V gives CDR1 SGHKS, CDR2 YYEKEE (reference sequence). Trimming pared 4 bases from V and 5 bases from J, leaving 21 bases between. The CDR3 is made up of 16 amino acids. CDR3 sequence (DNA): TGTGCCAGCAGCCGGAGAATTCCCGGGACATTGGAGACCCAGTACTTC. Translating it yields CASSRRIPGTLETQYF.

This chain joins TRBV20-1 and TRBJ1-1; maybe TRBD1 (5 bases). V was clipped by 3 bases and J by 6 bases, with 17 bases between them. CDR3 length equals 14 residues. Germline values: CDR1 DFQATT, CDR2 SNEGSKA (reference sequence). CDR3 loop: CSASPQGNTPEAFF. CDR3 nucleotides: TGCAGTGCTAGCCCGCAGGGAAATACTCCTGAAGCTTTCTTT.

The V call is TRBV6-1, the J call TRBJ2-7; D is tentatively TRBD1 or TRBD2 (5 bases each). V lost 8 bases and J lost 2, with 10 bases in between. This CDR3 contains 12 residues. Germline CDR1 MNHNS, CDR2 SASEGT. This CDR3 reads CASGTAAYEQYF. CDR3 nucleotides: TGTGCCAGCGGGACGGCAGCCTACGAGCAGTACTTC.